The 8 T cell receptor beta chains listed next were all sequenced from one sample in a study of shared clonotypes between healthy human individuals (dated by TCRdb to 2019 to 2021). The protocol used for the library was the immunoSEQ multiplex PCR assay. TCRdb took this table from immuneACCESS and kept in-frame rearrangements with V and J called. Such tables lack part of the clones; where checked against another copy, unresolved V genes explain under half of the gap, and the rest is unexplained. The sample data list over 850,000 clones, and around 82% of these were observed just once. The ten largest account for approximately 0.56% of the sample. Source material: memory CD4+ T cells from PBMCs. Per the publication, the cell subset or site label means: CD45RA-negative fraction. The source of these receptors is a young man in good health. Some clones in this sample may be carry-over from other donors' samples.

This clone was seen only a few times. The sample holds other DNA sequences that translate to the same CDR3. This chain joins TRBV28 and TRBJ2-5; TRBD2 matches 11 bases. The germline V gene encodes CDR1 MDHEN and CDR2 SYDVKM. The CDR3 has 15 amino acids. The V segment lost 5 bases and the J segment 3 bases; nucleotides outside the gene matches: 5. The CDR3 DNA reads TGTGCCAGCAGTCCCCGGGGACTAGCGGAAGAGACCCAGTACTTC. The encoded protein is CASSPRGLAEETQYF. Filled out from reference TRBV28 and TRBJ2-5, the complete variable domain reads DVKVTQSSRYLVKRTGEKVFLECVQDMDHENMFWYRQDPGLGLRLIYFSYDVKMKEKGDIPEGYSVSREKKERFSLILESASTNQTSMYLCASSPRGLAEETQYFGPGTRLLVL.

This clone was counted only a few times. CDR3 nucleotide sequence: TGTGCCAGCAGCCTTAGTGCTAGCGGGTACAATGAGCAGTTCTTC. This sequence encodes CASSLSASGYNEQFF. The V call is TRBV27, the J call TRBJ2-1; 8 bases are shared with TRBD2. V gave up 6 bases and J gave up 4 bases; unmatched junction bases: 8. CDR3 length: 15 amino acids. Germline CDR1 reads MNHEY; CDR2 reads SMNVEV (reference sequence).

This rearrangement joins TRBV10-3 to TRBJ2-5, with D possibly TRBD1 on 8 matching bases. The CDR3 loop spans 14 amino acids. The V end lost 6 bases, the J end lost 5 bases, and 16 bases lay between the germline ends. Germline assignment: CDR1 ENHRY and CDR2 SYGVKD. The CDR3 loop reads CAIRDGQGGETQYF. CDR3 nucleotide sequence: TGTGCCATCAGGGATGGACAGGGAGGGGAGACCCAGTACTTC.

The chain combines TRBV21-1 with TRBJ2-7; no check of the table's D call, TRBD2, against the DNA was made. TRBV21-1 is listed as a pseudogene. The CDR3 runs 15 residues. The CDR3 DNA sequence: TGTGCCAGCAGCAAACGAACTAGCAAAGATTACGAGCAGTACTTC. It codes for CASSKRTSKDYEQYF.

This chain links TRBV30 with TRBJ2-3; D perhaps matches TRBD1 (6 bases). The V end was cut by 4 bases, the J end by 2 bases, with 10 bases between. CDR1 is GTSNPN and CDR2 is SVGIG in the germline V gene (reference sequence). The CDR3 totals 13 residues. CDR3 coding DNA: TGTGCCTGGAACAGGGCCCTCACAGATACGCAGTATTTT. This codes for CAWNRALTDTQYF.

The chain employs TRBV11-2 and TRBJ2-7; TRBD1 aligns across 8 bases. V was clipped by 7 bases and J by 9 bases; unmatched bases: 14. The V gene's germline CDR1 is SGHAT and CDR2 FQNNGV. The CDR3 loop spans 14 amino acids. CDR3 protein: CASTRDRTISPQYF. The CDR3 DNA sequence: TGTGCCAGCACCCGGGACAGGACCATTTCGCCGCAGTACTTC.

This clone was detected only a few times. The chain has TRBV27 and TRBJ1-1; TRBD1 matches 7 bases. Trimming at V came to 6 bases and at J to 6 bases, leaving 10 bases not matched to a gene. Looked up from germline, CDR1 is MNHEY and CDR2 is SMNVEV (reference sequence). This CDR3 comprises 14 residues. The CDR3 sequence is CASRIAQGESEAFF. The CDR3 DNA follows: TGTGCCAGCAGAATCGCCCAGGGGGAATCTGAAGCTTTCTTT.

Here the CDR3 reads CASSLSSSGRAGWSYEQYF. CDR3 nucleotide sequence: TGTGCCAGCAGCTTAAGTTCCAGCGGGAGGGCCGGATGGTCCTACGAGCAGTACTTC. The chain links TRBV7-9 to TRBJ2-7; TRBD2 matches at 10 bases. The germline V gene encodes CDR1 SEHNR and CDR2 FQNEAQ (reference sequence). The CDR3 runs to 19 residues. J gave up 1 base and V 2 bases, and 14 bases lay outside the gene matches.